The source of this TCR beta chain is a study of Graves' ophthalmopathy and Graves' hyperthyroidism. The authors amplified TCR beta CDR3 regions from RNA transcripts. HTBI primers were employed in first-round RT-PCR, then a second-round multiplex PCR followed. TCRdb passed the multiplex PCR reads through MiXCR, listing each CDR3 protein once. The sample carries hundreds of thousands of distinct CDR3 sequences, 15% recorded once. Patients newly diagnosed with hyperthyroidism, under 2 months' duration, were aged 18 to 65, the study reports. This clonotype was observed at least ten times. Sequencing used peripheral blood. The origin of this receptor is a woman aged 18-29 years with stable Graves' hyperthyroidism.

The CDR3 DNA follows: TGTGCCAGCAGTTTAGCGTTGGTTAACTATGGCTACACCTTC. Translating it yields CASSLALVNYGYTF. The chain combines TRBV12-3 or TRBV12-4 with TRBJ1-2, with D hard to call. This CDR3 is 14 amino acids long. V was clipped by 0 bases and J by 1 base, with 6 bases between them.